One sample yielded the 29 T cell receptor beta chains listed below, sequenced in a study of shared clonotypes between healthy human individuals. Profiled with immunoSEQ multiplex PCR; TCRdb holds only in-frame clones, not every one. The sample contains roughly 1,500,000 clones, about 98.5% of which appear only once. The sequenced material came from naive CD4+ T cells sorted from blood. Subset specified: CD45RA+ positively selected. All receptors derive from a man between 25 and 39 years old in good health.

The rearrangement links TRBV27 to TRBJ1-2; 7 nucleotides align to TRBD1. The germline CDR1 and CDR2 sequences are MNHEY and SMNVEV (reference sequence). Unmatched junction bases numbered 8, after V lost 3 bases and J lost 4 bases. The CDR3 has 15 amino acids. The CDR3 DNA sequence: TGTGCCAGCAGTTTGAACCCCCCAGGGGGCTATGGCTACACCTTC. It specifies CASSLNPPGGYGYTF.

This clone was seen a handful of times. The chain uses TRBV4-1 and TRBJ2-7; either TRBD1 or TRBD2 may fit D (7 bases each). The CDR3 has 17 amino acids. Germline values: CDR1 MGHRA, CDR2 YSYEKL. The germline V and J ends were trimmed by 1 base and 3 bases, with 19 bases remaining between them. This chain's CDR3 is CASSQAQGGDSYYEQYF. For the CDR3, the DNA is TGCGCCAGCAGCCAAGCTCAAGGGGGGGACAGTTACTACGAGCAGTACTTC.

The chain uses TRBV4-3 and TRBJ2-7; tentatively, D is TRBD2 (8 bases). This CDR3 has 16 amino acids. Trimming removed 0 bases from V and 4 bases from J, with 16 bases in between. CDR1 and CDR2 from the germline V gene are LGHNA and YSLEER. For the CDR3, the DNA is TGCGCCAGCAGCCAAGATCGGGAGGGGGCGCGGTACGAGCAGTACTTC. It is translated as CASSQDREGARYEQYF.

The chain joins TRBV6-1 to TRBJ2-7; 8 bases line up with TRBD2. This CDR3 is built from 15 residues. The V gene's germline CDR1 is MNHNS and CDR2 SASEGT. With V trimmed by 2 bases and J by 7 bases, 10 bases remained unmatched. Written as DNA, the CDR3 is TGTGCCAGCAGTGAACCGGGACTAGGTACGACGGAGCAGTACTTC. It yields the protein CASSEPGLGTTEQYF.

CDR3 DNA: TGTGCCAGCAGTCGACAGGAGTGGGCTGAGCAGTTCTTC. This codes for CASSRQEWAEQFF. The V call is TRBV28, the J call TRBJ2-1; TRBD1 is a possible D gene (6 bases). V was clipped by 5 bases and J by 9 bases, with 14 bases between them. Germline V CDR1 and CDR2: MDHEN, SYDVKM. The CDR3 totals 13 residues.

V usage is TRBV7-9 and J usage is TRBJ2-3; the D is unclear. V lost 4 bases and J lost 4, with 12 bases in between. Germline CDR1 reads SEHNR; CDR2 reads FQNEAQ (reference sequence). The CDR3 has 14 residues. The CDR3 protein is CASSSIGPADTQYF. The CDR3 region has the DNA TGTGCCAGCAGCTCCATTGGGCCGGCAGATACGCAGTATTTT.

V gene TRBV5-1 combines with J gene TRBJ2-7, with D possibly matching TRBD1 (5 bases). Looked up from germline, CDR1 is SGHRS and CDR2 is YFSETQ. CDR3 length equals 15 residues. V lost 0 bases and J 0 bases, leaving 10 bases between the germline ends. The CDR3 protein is CASSLAPDNSYEQYF. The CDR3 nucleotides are TGCGCCAGCAGCTTGGCCCCGGACAACTCCTACGAGCAGTACTTC.

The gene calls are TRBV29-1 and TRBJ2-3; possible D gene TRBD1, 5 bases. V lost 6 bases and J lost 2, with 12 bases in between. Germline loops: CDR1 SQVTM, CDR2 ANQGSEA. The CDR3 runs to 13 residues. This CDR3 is CSVRTQHTDTQYF. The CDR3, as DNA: TGCAGCGTCCGGACACAACACACAGATACGCAGTATTTT.

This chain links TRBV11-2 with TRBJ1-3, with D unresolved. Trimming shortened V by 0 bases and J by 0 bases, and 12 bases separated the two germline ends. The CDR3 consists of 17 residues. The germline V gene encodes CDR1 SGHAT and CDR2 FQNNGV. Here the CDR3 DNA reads TGTGCCAGCAGCTTAGATTTTGCAGGCCTCTCTGGAAACACCATATATTTT. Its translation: CASSLDFAGLSGNTIYF.

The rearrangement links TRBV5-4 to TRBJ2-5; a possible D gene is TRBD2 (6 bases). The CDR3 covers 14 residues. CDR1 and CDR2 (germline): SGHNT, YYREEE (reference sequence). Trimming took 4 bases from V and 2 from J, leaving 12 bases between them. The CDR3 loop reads CASSPGLLQETQYF. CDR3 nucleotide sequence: TGTGCCAGCAGCCCGGGACTCCTGCAAGAGACCCAGTACTTC.

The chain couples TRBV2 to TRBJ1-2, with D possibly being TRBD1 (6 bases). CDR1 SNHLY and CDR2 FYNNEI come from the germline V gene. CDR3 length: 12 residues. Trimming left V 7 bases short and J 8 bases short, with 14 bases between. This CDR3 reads CASTWEGVGYTF. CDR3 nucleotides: TGTGCCAGCACCTGGGAGGGGGTCGGCTACACCTTC.

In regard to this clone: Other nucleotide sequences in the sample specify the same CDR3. DNA for the CDR3: TGCAGCGTTGCCGGGAACATGAACACTGAAGCTTTCTTT. The encoded protein is CSVAGNMNTEAFF. The chain employs TRBV29-1 and TRBJ1-1; D is ambiguous. The germline V gene has CDR1 SQVTM and CDR2 ANQGSEA. The CDR3 has 13 amino acids. The V and J ends lost 4 bases and 0 bases respectively, with 9 bases between them.

Here the CDR3 reads CASSQPRLAGAVDTQYF. The CDR3 DNA sequence: TGTGCCAGCAGTCAACCCCGACTAGCGGGAGCGGTAGATACGCAGTATTTT. The rearrangement joins TRBV27 to TRBJ2-3; TRBD2 aligns across 12 bases. Germline-derived CDR1 and CDR2 are MNHEY and SMNVEV (reference sequence). V was clipped by 5 bases and J by 5 bases; unmatched bases: 11. CDR3 length: 17 amino acids.

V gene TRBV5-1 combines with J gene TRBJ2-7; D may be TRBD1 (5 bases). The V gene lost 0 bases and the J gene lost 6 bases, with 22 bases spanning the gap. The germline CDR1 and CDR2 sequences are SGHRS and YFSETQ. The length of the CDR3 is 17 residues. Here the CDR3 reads CASSLEGGHQGKGEQYF. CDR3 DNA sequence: TGCGCCAGCAGCTTGGAGGGCGGACACCAGGGAAAAGGCGAGCAGTACTTC.

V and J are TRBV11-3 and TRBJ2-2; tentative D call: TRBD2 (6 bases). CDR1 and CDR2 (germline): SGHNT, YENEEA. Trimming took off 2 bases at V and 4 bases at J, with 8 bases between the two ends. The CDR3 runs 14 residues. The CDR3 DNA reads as TGTGCCAGCAGCTTAACTAGCACCACCGGGGAGCTGTTTTTT. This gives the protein CASSLTSTTGELFF. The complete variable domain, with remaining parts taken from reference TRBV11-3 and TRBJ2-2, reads EAGVVQSPRYKIIEKKQPVAFWCNPISGHNTLYWYLQNLGQGPELLIRYENEEAVDDSQLPKDRFSAERLKGVDSTLKIQPAELGDSAVYLCASSLTSTTGELFFGEGSRLTVL.

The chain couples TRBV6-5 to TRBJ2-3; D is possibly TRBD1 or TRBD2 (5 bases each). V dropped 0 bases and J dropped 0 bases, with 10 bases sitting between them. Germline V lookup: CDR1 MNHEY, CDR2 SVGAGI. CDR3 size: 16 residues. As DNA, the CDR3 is TGTGCCAGCAGTTACTCGACGGGGCCCAGCACAGATACGCAGTATTTT. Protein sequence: CASSYSTGPSTDTQYF.

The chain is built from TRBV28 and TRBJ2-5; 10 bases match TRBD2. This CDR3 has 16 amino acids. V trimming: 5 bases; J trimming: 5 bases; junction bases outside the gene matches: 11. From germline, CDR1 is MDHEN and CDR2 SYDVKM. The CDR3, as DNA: TGTGCCAGCAGTCCCAGCGGGAGGGCTTGGGTGGAGACCCAGTACTTC. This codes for CASSPSGRAWVETQYF.

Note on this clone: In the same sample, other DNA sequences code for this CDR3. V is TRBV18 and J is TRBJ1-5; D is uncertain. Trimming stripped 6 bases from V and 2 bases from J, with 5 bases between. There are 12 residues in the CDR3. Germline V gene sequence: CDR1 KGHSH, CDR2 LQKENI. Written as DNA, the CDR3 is TGTGCCAGCTCTCCGGGCAATCAGCCCCAGCATTTT. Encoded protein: CASSPGNQPQHF.

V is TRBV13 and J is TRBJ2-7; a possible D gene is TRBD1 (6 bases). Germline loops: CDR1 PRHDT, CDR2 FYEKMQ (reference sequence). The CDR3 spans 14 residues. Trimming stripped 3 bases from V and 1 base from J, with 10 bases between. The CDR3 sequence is CASSFTGTSYEQYF. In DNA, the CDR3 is TGTGCCAGCAGCTTTACCGGGACATCCTACGAGCAGTACTTC.

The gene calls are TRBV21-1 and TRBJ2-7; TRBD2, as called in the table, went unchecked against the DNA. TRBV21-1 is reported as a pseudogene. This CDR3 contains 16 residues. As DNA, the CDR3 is TGTGCCAGCAGCAAAGCGGAACTAGCGGGAGACTACGAGCAGTACTTC. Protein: CASSKAELAGDYEQYF.

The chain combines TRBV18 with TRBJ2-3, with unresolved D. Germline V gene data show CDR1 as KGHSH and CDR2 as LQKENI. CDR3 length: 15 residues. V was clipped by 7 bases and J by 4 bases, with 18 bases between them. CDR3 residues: CASFSTLGSPDTQYF. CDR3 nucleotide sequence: TGTGCCAGCTTCTCAACGCTTGGTTCCCCAGATACGCAGTATTTT.

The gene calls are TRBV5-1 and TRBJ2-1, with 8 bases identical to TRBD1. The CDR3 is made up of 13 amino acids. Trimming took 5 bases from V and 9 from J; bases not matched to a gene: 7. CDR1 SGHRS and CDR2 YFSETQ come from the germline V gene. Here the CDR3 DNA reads TGCGCCAGCAGTTGGACAGGGACGGTTGAGCAGTTCTTC. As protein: CASSWTGTVEQFF.

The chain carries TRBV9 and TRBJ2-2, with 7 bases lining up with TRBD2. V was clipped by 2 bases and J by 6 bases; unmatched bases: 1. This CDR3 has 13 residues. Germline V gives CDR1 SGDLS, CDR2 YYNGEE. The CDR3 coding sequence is TGTGCCAGCAGCGTGCGGGAGTCCGGGGAGCTGTTTTTT. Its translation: CASSVRESGELFF.

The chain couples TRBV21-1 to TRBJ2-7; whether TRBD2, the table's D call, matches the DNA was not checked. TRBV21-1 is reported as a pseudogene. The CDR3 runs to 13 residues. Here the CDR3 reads CASSTSGSYEQYF. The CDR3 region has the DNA TGTGCCAGCAGCACTAGCGGGAGTTACGAGCAGTACTTC.

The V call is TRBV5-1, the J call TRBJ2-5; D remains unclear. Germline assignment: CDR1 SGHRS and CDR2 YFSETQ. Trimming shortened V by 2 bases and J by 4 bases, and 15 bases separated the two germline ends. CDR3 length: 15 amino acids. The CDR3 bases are TGCGCCAGCAGCTTCGCCCGGGTGAAGGGAGAGACCCAGTACTTC. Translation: CASSFARVKGETQYF.

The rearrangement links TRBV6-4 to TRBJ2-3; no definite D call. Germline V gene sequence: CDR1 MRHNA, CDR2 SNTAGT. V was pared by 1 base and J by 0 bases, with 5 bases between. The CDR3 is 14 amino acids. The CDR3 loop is CASSDFPSTDTQYF. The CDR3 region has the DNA TGTGCCAGCAGTGACTTCCCTAGCACAGATACGCAGTATTTT.

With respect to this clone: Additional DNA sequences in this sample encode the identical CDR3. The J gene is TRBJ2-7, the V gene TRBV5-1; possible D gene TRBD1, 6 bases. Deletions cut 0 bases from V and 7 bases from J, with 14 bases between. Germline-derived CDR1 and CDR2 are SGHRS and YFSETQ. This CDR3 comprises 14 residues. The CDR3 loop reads CASSLVAGVGEQYF. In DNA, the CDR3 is TGCGCCAGCAGCTTGGTGGCAGGGGTCGGTGAGCAGTACTTC.

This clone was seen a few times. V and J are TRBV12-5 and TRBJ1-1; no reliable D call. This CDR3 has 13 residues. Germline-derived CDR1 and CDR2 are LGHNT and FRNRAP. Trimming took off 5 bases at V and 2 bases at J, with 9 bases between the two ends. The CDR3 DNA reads TGTGCTAGTGGTCTTGCATTTAACACTGAAGCTTTCTTT. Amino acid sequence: CASGLAFNTEAFF.

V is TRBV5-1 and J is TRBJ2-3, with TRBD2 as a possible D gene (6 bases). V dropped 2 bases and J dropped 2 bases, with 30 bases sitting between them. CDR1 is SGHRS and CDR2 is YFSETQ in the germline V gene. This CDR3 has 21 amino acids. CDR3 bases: TGCGCCAGCAGCTTCCTTGGGAGGAGTAGCGCCCTAAGGAGGTACACAGATACGCAGTATTTT. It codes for CASSFLGRSSALRRYTDTQYF.